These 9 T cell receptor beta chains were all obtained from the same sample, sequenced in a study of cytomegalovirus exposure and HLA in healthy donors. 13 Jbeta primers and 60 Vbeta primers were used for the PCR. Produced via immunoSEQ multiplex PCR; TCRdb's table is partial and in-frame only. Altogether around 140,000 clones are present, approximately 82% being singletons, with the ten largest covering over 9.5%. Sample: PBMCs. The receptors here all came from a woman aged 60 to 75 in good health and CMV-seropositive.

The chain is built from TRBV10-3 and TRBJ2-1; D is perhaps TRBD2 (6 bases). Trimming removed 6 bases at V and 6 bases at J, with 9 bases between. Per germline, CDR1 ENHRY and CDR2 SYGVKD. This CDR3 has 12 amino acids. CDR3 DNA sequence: TGTGCCATCAGCCAGGGAGGCAATGAGCAGTTCTTC. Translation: CAISQGGNEQFF.

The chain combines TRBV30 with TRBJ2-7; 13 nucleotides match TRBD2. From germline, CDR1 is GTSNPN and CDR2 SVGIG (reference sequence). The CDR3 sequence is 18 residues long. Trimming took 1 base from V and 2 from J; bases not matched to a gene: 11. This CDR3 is CAWSAGTSGTLFPYEQYF. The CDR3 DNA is TGTGCCTGGAGTGCCGGGACTAGCGGGACCCTCTTCCCCTACGAGCAGTACTTC.

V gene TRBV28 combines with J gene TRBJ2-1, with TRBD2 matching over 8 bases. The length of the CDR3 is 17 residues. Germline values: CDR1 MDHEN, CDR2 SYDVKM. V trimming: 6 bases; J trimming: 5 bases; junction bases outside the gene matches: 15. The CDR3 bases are TGTGCCAGCAGCTCGACCTCCGGGACTAGGGCCCACAATGAGCAGTTCTTC. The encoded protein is CASSSTSGTRAHNEQFF.

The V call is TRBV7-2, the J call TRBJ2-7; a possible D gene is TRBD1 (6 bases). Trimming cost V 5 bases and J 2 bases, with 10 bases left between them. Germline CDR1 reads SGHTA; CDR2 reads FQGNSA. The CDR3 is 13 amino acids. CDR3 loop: CASSTDRPYEQYF. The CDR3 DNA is TGTGCCAGCAGCACCGACAGGCCCTACGAGCAGTACTTC.

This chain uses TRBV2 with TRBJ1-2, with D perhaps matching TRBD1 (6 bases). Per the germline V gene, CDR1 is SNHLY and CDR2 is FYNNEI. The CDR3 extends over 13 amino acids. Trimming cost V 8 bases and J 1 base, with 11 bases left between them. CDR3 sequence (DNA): TGTGCCAGCCGTAGGACAGTTAACTATGGCTACACCTTC. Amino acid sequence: CASRRTVNYGYTF.

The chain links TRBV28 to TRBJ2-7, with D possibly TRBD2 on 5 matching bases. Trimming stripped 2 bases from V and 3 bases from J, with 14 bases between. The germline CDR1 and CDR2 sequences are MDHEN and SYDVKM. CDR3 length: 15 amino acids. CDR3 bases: TGTGCCAGCAGTTTACGGGGAAACCCAAGCTACGAGCAGTACTTC. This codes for CASSLRGNPSYEQYF.

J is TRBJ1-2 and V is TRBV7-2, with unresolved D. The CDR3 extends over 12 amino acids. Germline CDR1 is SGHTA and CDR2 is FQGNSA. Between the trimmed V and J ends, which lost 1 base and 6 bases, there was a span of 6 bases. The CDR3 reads CASSLVRDGYTF. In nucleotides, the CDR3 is TGTGCCAGCAGCTTAGTTCGGGATGGCTACACCTTC. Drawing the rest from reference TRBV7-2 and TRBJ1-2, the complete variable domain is GAGVSQSPSNKVTEKGKDVELRCDPISGHTALYWYRQSLGQGLEFLIYFQGNSAPDKSGLPSDRFSAERTGGSVSTLTIQRTQQEDSAVYLCASSLVRDGYTFGSGTRLTVV.

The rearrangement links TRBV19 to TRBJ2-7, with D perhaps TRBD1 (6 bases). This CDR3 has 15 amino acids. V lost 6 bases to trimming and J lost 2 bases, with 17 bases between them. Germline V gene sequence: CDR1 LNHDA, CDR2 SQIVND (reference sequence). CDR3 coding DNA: TGTGCCAGTAGCCCGAAGGTGGGGGCCCCCTACGAGCAGTACTTC. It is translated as CASSPKVGAPYEQYF.

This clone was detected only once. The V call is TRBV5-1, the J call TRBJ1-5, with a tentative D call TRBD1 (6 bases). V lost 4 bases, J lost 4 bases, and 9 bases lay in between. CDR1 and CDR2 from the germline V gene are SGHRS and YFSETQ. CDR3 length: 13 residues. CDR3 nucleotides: TGCGCCAGCAGCGAGGGGGTAAATCAGCCCCAGCATTTT. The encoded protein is CASSEGVNQPQHF. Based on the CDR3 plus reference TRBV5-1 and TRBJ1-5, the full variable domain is KAGVTQTPRYLIKTRGQQVTLSCSPISGHRSVSWYQQTPGQGLQFLFEYFSETQRNKGNFPGRFSGRQFSNSRSEMNVSTLELGDSALYLCASSEGVNQPQHFGDGTRLSIL.